The 26 T cell receptor beta chains presented below share a single source sample, sequenced in a study of STAT3 mutations in large granular lymphocyte leukemia. General study findings and limits: In T-cell large granular lymphocyte leukemia, about half of patients showed multiple immunodominant subclonotypes.

Their recognized antigens are unknown. Here immunoSEQ multiplex PCR was the method, and the copy in TCRdb shows in-frame clones only, minus some. The table lists under 15,000 clones, 76% of them singletons. What was sequenced was peripheral blood mononuclear cells. These receptor sequences come from a man in his fifties or sixties with T-cell large granular lymphocyte leukemia. Some clones in this sample may be carry-over from other donors' samples.

This clone was detected once. The J gene is TRBJ2-2, the V gene TRBV7-9; D unresolved. Trimming left V 2 bases short and J 0 bases short, with 4 bases between. CDR3 size: 14 residues. Germline values: CDR1 SEHNR, CDR2 FQNEAQ (reference sequence). The CDR3 sequence: CASSLSTNTGELFF. DNA of the CDR3: TGTGCCAGCAGCTTATCTACGAACACCGGGGAGCTGTTTTTT.

The chain has TRBV4-3 and TRBJ2-7; TRBD1 aligns across 9 bases. Losses at the gene ends were 1 base for V and 6 bases for J; bases not matched to a gene: 10. From germline, CDR1 is LGHNA and CDR2 YSLEER. The length of the CDR3 is 16 residues. DNA for the CDR3: TGCGCCAGCAGCCAAGCCAGGGGACAGGGTTTTGGCGAGCAGTACTTC. Translating it yields CASSQARGQGFGEQYF.

The chain combines TRBV5-1 with TRBJ2-7; 14 nucleotides line up with TRBD2. The CDR3 is made up of 16 amino acids. Germline CDR1 is SGHRS and CDR2 is YFSETQ. J was trimmed by 6 bases and V by 2 bases; bases with no gene match: 7. This chain's CDR3 is CASSLKAGLAGVEQYF. Written as DNA, the CDR3 is TGCGCCAGCAGCTTAAAAGCGGGACTAGCGGGAGTCGAGCAGTACTTC.

In DNA form, the CDR3 reads TGTGCCTGGAGTTCAGGACTAGCGCGGCAGGTCCTGACTTTC. Amino acids: CAWSSGLARQVLTF. V usage is TRBV30 and J usage is TRBJ2-6; 9 nucleotides agree with TRBD2. Germline V lookup: CDR1 GTSNPN, CDR2 SVGIG (reference sequence). The CDR3 spans 14 residues. J lost 13 bases, V lost 2 bases, and 9 bases had no gene match. The whole variable domain, remainder taken from reference TRBV30 and TRBJ2-6, is SQTIHQWPATLVQPVGSPLSLECTVEGTSNPNLYWYRQAAGRGLQLLFYSVGIGQISSEVPQNLSASRPQDRQFILSSKKLLLSDSGFYLCAWSSGLARQVLTFGAGSRLTVL.

This chain uses TRBV5-1 with TRBJ1-2; D is perhaps TRBD1 (5 bases). Germline assignment: CDR1 SGHRS and CDR2 YFSETQ. Trimming pared 0 bases from V and 8 bases from J, leaving 14 bases between. The CDR3 is 14 residues long. Here the CDR3 reads CASSLAGPPAGYTF. The CDR3 bases are TGCGCCAGCAGCTTGGCGGGACCCCCAGCAGGCTACACCTTC.

The rearrangement uses TRBV28 and TRBJ1-5, with unresolved D. The germline gives CDR1 MDHEN, CDR2 SYDVKM. With 3 bases removed from V and 9 bases from J, the gap between germline ends came to 9 bases. The CDR3 contains 12 residues. CDR3 sequence (DNA): TGTGCCAGCAGTTTTATGGGTCGGCCCCAGCATTTT. This codes for CASSFMGRPQHF.

This clone was detected once. This sequence joins TRBV19 and TRBJ2-7; 7 bases are a match to TRBD2. J was trimmed by 2 bases and V by 1 base; bases with no gene match: 8. From germline, CDR1 is LNHDA and CDR2 SQIVND (reference sequence). This CDR3 has 16 amino acids. CDR3 amino acids: CASSIGGSGSTYEQYF. Here the CDR3 DNA reads TGTGCCAGTAGTATAGGTGGTAGCGGGTCCACCTACGAGCAGTACTTC.

This clone was seen once. This chain links TRBV10-3 with TRBJ2-7, with 9 bases lining up with TRBD2. Looked up from germline, CDR1 is ENHRY and CDR2 is SYGVKD. The trim removed 4 bases at V and 0 bases at J, leaving 4 bases unmatched. The CDR3 runs to 15 residues. The CDR3 DNA follows: TGTGCCATCAGTGCCAAAGCGGGGGGCTCCTACGAGCAGTACTTC. This encodes CAISAKAGGSYEQYF.

The chain recombines TRBV19 with TRBJ2-1; TRBD2 matches at 9 bases. Germline CDR1 and CDR2: LNHDA and SQIVND (reference sequence). J gave up 9 bases and V 0 bases, and 12 bases lay outside the gene matches. The length of the CDR3 is 17 residues. CDR3 loop: CASSIDLASGNSGEQFF. The CDR3 DNA is TGTGCCAGTAGTATAGATCTAGCTAGCGGGAACTCAGGTGAGCAGTTCTTC.

This rearrangement joins TRBV7-9 to TRBJ1-5; a possible D gene is TRBD1 (5 bases). Per germline, CDR1 SEHNR and CDR2 FQNEAQ (reference sequence). With 3 bases removed from V and 5 bases from J, the gap between germline ends came to 17 bases. This CDR3 contains 16 residues. Here the CDR3 DNA reads TGTGCCAGCAGCTTTCACGGGGCCTCCGGTGATCAGCCCCAGCATTTT. It yields the protein CASSFHGASGDQPQHF.

There are a few counts of this clone. This chain connects TRBV5-4 to TRBJ1-2, with TRBD1 identical over 7 bases. CDR1 is SGHNT, CDR2 YYREEE, per germline (reference sequence). This CDR3 comprises 13 residues. The trim removed 5 bases at V and 7 bases at J, leaving 8 bases unmatched. The CDR3 loop is CASRASGTVGYTF. Here the CDR3 DNA reads TGTGCCAGCAGGGCTTCCGGGACAGTTGGCTACACCTTC.

The rearrangement joins TRBV23-1 to TRBJ2-3; D not certain. TRBV23-1 is marked as an open reading frame, function uncertain. With 0 bases removed from V and 2 bases from J, the gap between germline ends came to 15 bases. This CDR3 has 17 residues. The CDR3 DNA reads as TGCGCCAGCAGTCAATCGAGAGCTAACCCACCCACAGATACGCAGTATTTT. Its protein product is CASSQSRANPPTDTQYF.

The chain joins TRBV2 to TRBJ2-1, with 7 nucleotides matching TRBD1. J was trimmed by 6 bases and V by 5 bases; bases with no gene match: 4. This CDR3 spans 13 amino acids. Germline loops: CDR1 SNHLY, CDR2 FYNNEI. In DNA, the CDR3 is TGTGCCAGCAGTTCCGGGACAGTCAATGAGCAGTTCTTC. This translates into CASSSGTVNEQFF. Based on the CDR3 plus reference TRBV2 and TRBJ2-1, the full variable domain is EPEVTQTPSHQVTQMGQEVILRCVPISNHLYFYWYRQILGQKVEFLVSFYNNEISEKSEIFDDQFSVERPDGSNFTLKIRSTKLEDSAMYFCASSSGTVNEQFFGPGTRLTVL.

This clone has more than one count but fewer than ten. The V call is TRBV10-1, the J call TRBJ2-2; TRBD2 agrees at 7 bases. With 2 bases clipped from V and 5 bases from J, the junction kept 2 bases outside the gene matches. The CDR3 consists of 14 residues. Germline CDR1 is WNHNN and CDR2 is SYGVQD (reference sequence). The CDR3 nucleotides are TGCGCCAGCAGTGAGGGTAGCGGGACCGGGGAGCTGTTTTTT. It yields the protein CASSEGSGTGELFF.

The genes are TRBV28 and TRBJ1-5; D is unclear. Germline loops: CDR1 MDHEN, CDR2 SYDVKM. V dropped 7 bases and J dropped 0 bases, with 10 bases sitting between them. The CDR3 consists of 14 residues. CDR3 loop: CASTDDRSNQPQHF. CDR3 DNA: TGTGCCAGCACCGACGACCGTAGCAATCAGCCCCAGCATTTT.

The V call is TRBV6-5, the J call TRBJ2-7, with D possibly being TRBD2 (7 bases). The CDR3 consists of 12 residues. The V end was cut by 2 bases, the J end by 7 bases, with 9 bases between. Germline CDR1 reads MNHEY; CDR2 reads SVGAGI. CDR3 region: CASSYRGGEQYF. The DNA for the CDR3 is TGTGCCAGCAGTTACAGGGGGGGGGAGCAGTACTTC.

The chain uses TRBV18 and TRBJ1-1; tentative D call: TRBD1 (5 bases). Germline V gene sequence: CDR1 KGHSH, CDR2 LQKENI. The germline V and J ends were trimmed by 3 bases and 3 bases, with 14 bases remaining between them. The CDR3 runs 15 residues. The CDR3 DNA reads TGTGCCAGCTCACCCCAATTAGACAGAGACACTGAAGCTTTCTTT. It specifies CASSPQLDRDTEAFF.

V gene TRBV30 combines with J gene TRBJ2-7; TRBD1 agrees at 8 bases. CDR3 length: 12 residues. V was clipped by 5 bases and J by 6 bases; unmatched bases: 6. Germline V lookup: CDR1 GTSNPN, CDR2 SVGIG (reference sequence). Here the CDR3 DNA reads TGTGCCTGGGGGGGACAGGCTAGCGAGCAGTACTTC. Protein: CAWGGQASEQYF. Combining the CDR3 with reference TRBV30 and TRBJ2-7 gives the whole variable domain SQTIHQWPATLVQPVGSPLSLECTVEGTSNPNLYWYRQAAGRGLQLLFYSVGIGQISSEVPQNLSASRPQDRQFILSSKKLLLSDSGFYLCAWGGQASEQYFGPGTRLTVT.

This chain links TRBV5-1 with TRBJ2-5, with D possibly called TRBD1 or TRBD2 (5 bases each). The V end lost 3 bases, the J end lost 5 bases, and 17 bases lay between the germline ends. Germline V gives CDR1 SGHRS, CDR2 YFSETQ. The CDR3 totals 15 residues. Here the CDR3 reads CASSWGTPEGETQYF. The CDR3 DNA sequence: TGCGCCAGCAGCTGGGGGACGCCCGAGGGGGAGACCCAGTACTTC.

In its sample, this clone is large. The V gene is TRBV28, the J gene TRBJ2-1, with 8 bases matching TRBD1. CDR1 MDHEN and CDR2 SYDVKM come from the germline V gene. V shed 5 bases, J shed 8 bases, and the junction held 17 bases outside the gene matches. The CDR3 is 17 amino acids. CDR3 amino acids: CASSPLGQGLRGDEQFF. The CDR3 DNA reads as TGTGCCAGCAGTCCCCTAGGACAGGGCCTAAGAGGCGATGAGCAGTTCTTC.

The genes are TRBV4-1 and TRBJ2-5; 9 bases match TRBD2. Germline CDR1 is MGHRA and CDR2 is YSYEKL. V lost 0 bases to trimming and J lost 4 bases; unmatched junction nucleotides: 15. The CDR3 consists of 19 residues. The CDR3 region is CASSQDGRPGLAIRETQYF. The CDR3 DNA sequence: TGCGCCAGCAGCCAAGATGGACGACCGGGACTAGCCATACGAGAGACCCAGTACTTC.

The chain uses TRBV10-3 and TRBJ2-7; unclear D gene. The germline CDR1 and CDR2 sequences are ENHRY and SYGVKD. CDR3 length: 15 amino acids. Trimming cost V 3 bases and J 2 bases, with 14 bases left between them. The CDR3 coding sequence is TGTGCCATCAGTGAAGGCAGGCCATTACCCTACGAGCAGTACTTC. Amino acid sequence: CAISEGRPLPYEQYF.

This clone was picked up a small number of times. The genes are TRBV30 and TRBJ1-2; D might be TRBD1 (5 bases). The V end was cut by 2 bases, the J end by 6 bases, with 10 bases between. The germline gives CDR1 GTSNPN, CDR2 SVGIG (reference sequence). This CDR3 is 12 amino acids long. The CDR3 sequence: CAWSFGGDGYTF. As DNA, the CDR3 is TGTGCCTGGAGTTTCGGGGGGGATGGCTACACCTTC.

This clone was recorded once. The rearrangement links TRBV5-1 to TRBJ2-7; perhaps D is TRBD1 or TRBD2 (6 bases each). Germline V gives CDR1 SGHRS, CDR2 YFSETQ. The V gene lost 4 bases and the J gene lost 7 bases, with 21 bases spanning the gap. The CDR3 runs to 15 residues. In nucleotides, the CDR3 is TGCGCCAGCAGCCACGGCGGCCCGGGGGCGGGTGAGCAGTACTTC. Translated: CASSHGGPGAGEQYF.

The rearrangement joins TRBV5-1 to TRBJ2-7; D tentatively reads TRBD1 or TRBD2 (5 bases each). Between the trimmed V and J ends, which lost 3 bases and 2 bases, there was a span of 27 bases. Germline V CDR1 and CDR2: SGHRS, YFSETQ. The CDR3 has 19 amino acids. The DNA for the CDR3 is TGCGCCAGCAGCTCCGGGCCGGGACGGAACTTGGTGTCCGCCTACGAGCAGTACTTC. This translates into CASSSGPGRNLVSAYEQYF.

The genes are TRBV29-1 and TRBJ2-3; 7 bases agree with TRBD1. V was clipped by 7 bases and J by 4 bases; unmatched bases: 14. The CDR3 extends over 15 amino acids. Germline CDR1 is SQVTM and CDR2 is ANQGSEA. For the CDR3, the DNA is TGCAGCGCCCCCACAGGGGCTGGGTTCGCAGATACGCAGTATTTT. Its protein product is CSAPTGAGFADTQYF.